These T cell receptor beta chains were read from a single sample in a study of T cells of healthy individuals. TCRdb re-called the 5' RACE reads with MiXCR, one entry per CDR3 protein. This table holds 95,000 to 100,000 distinct CDR3 sequences, roughly 18% found once. Receptors originate from a human donor in good health. Both conserved end residues are part of each CDR3. The size entry is marked missing in some rows and otherwise reads once, few, many or a size class.

J	size	V	CDR3
TRBJ2-2	few	TRBV4-1	CASSQDPRRGGEELFF
TRBJ1-3	many	TRBV7-8	CASSRAGGAGNTIYF
TRBJ2-5	NA	TRBV12-3/TRBV12-4	CASSLRDRLREAQYF
TRBJ1-1	once	TRBV7-3	CASSPGQNSKVFF
TRBJ2-7	NA	TRBV3-1	CASSPRRVAADSSYEQYF
TRBJ2-3	many	TRBV18	CASSPDARDTQYF
TRBJ2-1	NA	TRBV28	CASTLVGLGDEQFF
TRBJ2-1	NA	TRBV15	CATSREAGGGYNEQFF
TRBJ2-3	NA	TRBV12-3/TRBV12-4	CASSHRGQRTDTQYF
TRBJ2-1	NA	TRBV9	CASSPGAAPYNEQFF
TRBJ1-4	NA	TRBV2	CASSEGMGSEKLFF
TRBJ2-7	NA	TRBV2	CASIGGSYEQYF
TRBJ1-5	few	TRBV15	CATSGLTADSNQPQHF
TRBJ1-2	many	TRBV2	CASSEGRTANYGYTF
TRBJ2-5	many	TRBV4-2	CASSQEAGGFETQYF
TRBJ2-3	NA	TRBV5-1	CASSLRAPRLTDTQYF
TRBJ2-1	NA	TRBV6-6	CASSQGQISYNEQFF
TRBJ2-1	many	TRBV20-1	CSAREGASGINEQFF
TRBJ2-1	NA	TRBV6-1	CASSVLPGRAGGYNEQFF
TRBJ2-1	NA	TRBV7-9	CASSPQGASSYNEQFF
TRBJ2-1	once	TRBV6-4	CASSRDSGSSNEQFF
TRBJ1-4	NA	TRBV6-5	CASSYLGGATNEKLFF
TRBJ2-1	many	TRBV28	CASSEIRDSHNEQFF
TRBJ2-7	many	TRBV6-6	CASTPGLVYEQYF
TRBJ1-1	few	TRBV2	CASRNDRTSTEAFF
TRBJ2-7	few	TRBV7-3	CASSPGTGYPLRSYEQYF
TRBJ2-1	NA	TRBV28	CASSLWVNPSYNEQFF
TRBJ2-2	NA	TRBV6-5	CASRRQGSYTGELFF
TRBJ1-1	many	TRBV4-1	CASSPGQGTTEAFF
TRBJ2-7	few	TRBV6-2/TRBV6-3	CASSYHGQGPYEQYF
TRBJ1-3	NA	TRBV28	CASSSPADNDSGNTIYF
TRBJ2-7	many	TRBV11-2	CASSARQVLIGEQYF
TRBJ1-1	many	TRBV27	CASSLRTPWNEAFF
TRBJ1-2	NA	TRBV20-1	CSADSTAYGYTF
TRBJ1-2	NA	TRBV3-1	CASSQDTAGGASNYGYTF
TRBJ2-5	NA	TRBV29-1	CSLGTGIGETQYF
TRBJ1-5	NA	TRBV6-2/TRBV6-3	CASNHGGNQPQHF
TRBJ2-5	few	TRBV7-8	CASSLRDRGTQYF
TRBJ1-2	NA	TRBV27	CASSSLQGIANYGYTF
TRBJ1-1	many	TRBV11-1	CASSYQPSPNTEAFF
TRBJ2-2	NA	TRBV6-2/TRBV6-3	CASRGRRAPLDTGELFF
TRBJ1-3	many	TRBV29-1	CSVGGSGNTIYF
TRBJ1-4	medium-sized	TRBV29-1	CSVEGTGQEKLFF
TRBJ1-2	NA	TRBV6-6	CASTTSDRRRQGYTF
TRBJ2-1	many	TRBV29-1	CSVVFYEQFF
TRBJ2-2	NA	TRBV2	CASSEAGTSGTGELFF
TRBJ2-7	NA	TRBV5-1	CASSFDSLLGEQYF
TRBJ2-5	NA	TRBV15	CATSSNLGHETQYF
TRBJ2-7	NA	TRBV4-3	CASSSGTSGGYEQYF
TRBJ1-4	NA	TRBV15	CATRRGAVATNEKLFF
TRBJ2-3	few	TRBV7-2	CASSPSGGTDTQYF
TRBJ2-5	NA	TRBV20-1	CSARDLGGETQYF
TRBJ2-3	many	TRBV29-1	CSVPMAGATDTQYF
TRBJ1-1	NA	TRBV3-1	CASSPGRVGTEAFF
TRBJ2-1	NA	TRBV20-1	CSARVPNRNEQFF
TRBJ2-3	few	TRBV20-1	CSARGRDIVTDTQYF
TRBJ2-3	few	TRBV29-1	CSVDSFSTDTQYF